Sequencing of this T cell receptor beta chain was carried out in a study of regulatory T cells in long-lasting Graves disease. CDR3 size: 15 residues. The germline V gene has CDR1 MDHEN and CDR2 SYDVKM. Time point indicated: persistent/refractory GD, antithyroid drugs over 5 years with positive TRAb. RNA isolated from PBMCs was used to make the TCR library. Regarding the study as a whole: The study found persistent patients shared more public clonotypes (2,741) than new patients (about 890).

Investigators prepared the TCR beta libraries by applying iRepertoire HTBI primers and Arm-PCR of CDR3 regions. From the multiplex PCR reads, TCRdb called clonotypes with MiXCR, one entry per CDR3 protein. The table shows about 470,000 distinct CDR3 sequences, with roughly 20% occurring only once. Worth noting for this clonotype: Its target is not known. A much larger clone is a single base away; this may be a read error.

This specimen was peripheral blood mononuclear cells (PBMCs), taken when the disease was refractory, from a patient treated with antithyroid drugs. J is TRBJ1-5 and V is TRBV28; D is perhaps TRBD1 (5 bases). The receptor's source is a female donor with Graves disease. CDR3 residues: CACSLRGWGNQPQHF. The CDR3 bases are TGTGCCTGCAGTTTACGGGGCTGGGGCAATCAGCCCCAGCATTTT.